The rows below give T cell receptor beta chains drawn from one sample of a study of blood T cell repertoires in COVID-19. Here immunoSEQ multiplex PCR was the method, and the copy in TCRdb shows in-frame clones only, minus some. The sample carries approximately 500,000 clones, less than 90% recorded once. Source material: peripheral blood. The receptors stem from a woman aged 50 to 60 with COVID-19, enrolled during active disease. Both conserved end residues are trimmed from each CDR3. Fields, in order: V gene, J gene, CDR3 protein.

TRBV2	TRBJ1-5	ASTSWGGSNQPQH
TRBV9	TRBJ1-1	ASSVQGDTEAF
TRBV6-5	TRBJ1-2	ASSAPDRGGYT
TRBV5-1	TRBJ1-3	ASSLEGGHSGNTIY
TRBV6-6	TRBJ1-2	ASSRDREYGYT
TRBV2	TRBJ2-1	ASSEGTSGYNEQF
TRBV4-1	TRBJ2-3	ASSQDRTATQY
TRBV4-2	TRBJ1-1	ASSQESDSTEAF
TRBV27	TRBJ2-1	ASSLGVLAGGGNEQF
TRBV25-1	TRBJ2-7	ASSGQDSYEQY
TRBV7-9	TRBJ1-6	ASSPAGVGSDSPLH
TRBV19	TRBJ1-1	ASSDSENTEAF
TRBV7-2	TRBJ1-2	ASSTYREPYGYT
TRBV5-1	TRBJ2-5	ASSLGQAVETQY
TRBV11-2	TRBJ2-1	ASSFLAGGAYNEQF
TRBV5-8	TRBJ1-2	ASSLNRVNYGYT
TRBV19	TRBJ1-1	ASSEVGGYTQAF
TRBV7-9	TRBJ1-2	ASSLPPTGLGGYT
TRBV2	TRBJ2-1	ASNEGTGPLNEQF
TRBV24-1	TRBJ1-5	ATSDADRGGNQPQH
TRBV5-5	TRBJ2-2	ASSPQGIAGGPGELF
TRBV7-9	TRBJ2-2	ATMDRGAHGELF
TRBV7-8	TRBJ2-1	ASSGQRGNEQF
TRBV5-1	TRBJ2-2	ASSHSGTADGELF
TRBV5-1	TRBJ2-7	ASSLDSGFTYEQY
TRBV3-1/TRBV3-2	TRBJ1-2	ASSQRTPLSYT
TRBV10-2	TRBJ1-1	ASSEIYGAEAF
TRBV30	TRBJ1-4	ASRDRGTEKLF
TRBV20-1	TRBJ1-2	SASTWGYT
TRBV5-4	TRBJ2-2	ASSRGQGWGELF
TRBV19	TRBJ1-1	ASRAGDLNTEAF
TRBV27	TRBJ1-1	ATRQGGTEAF
TRBV6-5	TRBJ1-1	ASSRRNTEAF
TRBV2	TRBJ1-2	ASSEDSTGPYGYT
TRBV7-2	TRBJ2-3	ASSLVGLAGGFTDTQY
TRBV29-1	TRBJ2-1	SGTGPEEQF
TRBV10-3	TRBJ1-6	AISGEGVGESSPLH
TRBV7-9	TRBJ2-1	ASSVSGTSGYNEQF
TRBV19	TRBJ1-1	ASSPEGRPEAF
TRBV5-4	TRBJ1-2	ASTQRGGDYGYT
TRBV28	TRBJ2-7	ASRLGGYEQY
TRBV18	TRBJ2-2	ASSLTSPANTGELF